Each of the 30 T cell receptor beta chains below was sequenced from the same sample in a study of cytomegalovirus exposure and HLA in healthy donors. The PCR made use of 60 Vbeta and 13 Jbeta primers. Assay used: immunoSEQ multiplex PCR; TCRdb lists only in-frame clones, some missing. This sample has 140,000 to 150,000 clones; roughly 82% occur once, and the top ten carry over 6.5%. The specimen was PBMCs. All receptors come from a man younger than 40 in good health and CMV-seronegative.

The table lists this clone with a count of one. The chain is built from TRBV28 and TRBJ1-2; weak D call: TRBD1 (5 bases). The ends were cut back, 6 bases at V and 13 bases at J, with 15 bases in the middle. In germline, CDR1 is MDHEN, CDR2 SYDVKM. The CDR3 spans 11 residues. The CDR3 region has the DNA TGTGCCAGCAGAGGCAGGGCCCACCTCACCTTC. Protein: CASRGRAHLTF.

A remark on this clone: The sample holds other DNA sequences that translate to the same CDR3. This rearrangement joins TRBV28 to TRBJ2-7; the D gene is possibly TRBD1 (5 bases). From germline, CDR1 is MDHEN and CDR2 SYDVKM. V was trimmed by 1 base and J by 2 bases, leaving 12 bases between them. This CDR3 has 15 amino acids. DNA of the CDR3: TGTGCCAGCAGTTTATATCCAGACAGAACCTACGAGCAGTACTTC. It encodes CASSLYPDRTYEQYF.

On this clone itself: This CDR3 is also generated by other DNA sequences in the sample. The CDR3 loop is CASSLVAGAYEQYF. The CDR3 DNA reads as TGCGCCAGCAGCTTGGTAGCGGGGGCCTACGAGCAGTACTTC. The chain joins TRBV5-1 to TRBJ2-7; 9 nucleotides line up with TRBD2. This CDR3 is built from 14 residues. V lost 0 bases and J lost 2; bases outside the gene matches: 0. The germline V gene encodes CDR1 SGHRS and CDR2 YFSETQ.

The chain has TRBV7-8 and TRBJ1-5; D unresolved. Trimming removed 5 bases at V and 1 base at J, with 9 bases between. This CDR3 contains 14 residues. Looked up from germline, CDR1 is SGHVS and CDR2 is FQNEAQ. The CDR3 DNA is TGTGCCAGCAGCGACGTGAGGAGCAATCAGCCCCAGCATTTT. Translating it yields CASSDVRSNQPQHF.

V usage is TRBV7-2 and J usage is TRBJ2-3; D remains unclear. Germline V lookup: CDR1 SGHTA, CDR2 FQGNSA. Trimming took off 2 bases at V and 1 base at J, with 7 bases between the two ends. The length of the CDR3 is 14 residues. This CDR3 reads CASSLPSGTDTQYF. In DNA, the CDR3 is TGTGCCAGCAGCTTACCCAGCGGCACAGATACGCAGTATTTT.

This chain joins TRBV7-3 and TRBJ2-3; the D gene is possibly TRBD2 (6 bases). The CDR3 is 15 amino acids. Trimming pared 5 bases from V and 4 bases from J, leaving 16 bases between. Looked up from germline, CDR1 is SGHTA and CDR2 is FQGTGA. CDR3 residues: CASSLGRSGADTQYF. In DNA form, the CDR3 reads TGTGCCAGCAGCCTAGGCCGCTCGGGGGCAGATACGCAGTATTTT.

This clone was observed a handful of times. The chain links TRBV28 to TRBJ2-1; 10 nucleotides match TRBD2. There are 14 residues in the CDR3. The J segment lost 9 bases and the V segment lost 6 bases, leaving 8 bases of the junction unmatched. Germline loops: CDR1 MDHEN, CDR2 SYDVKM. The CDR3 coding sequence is TGTGCCAGCAGGACTAGCGGGCTCAACGTTGAGCAGTTCTTC. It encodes CASRTSGLNVEQFF.

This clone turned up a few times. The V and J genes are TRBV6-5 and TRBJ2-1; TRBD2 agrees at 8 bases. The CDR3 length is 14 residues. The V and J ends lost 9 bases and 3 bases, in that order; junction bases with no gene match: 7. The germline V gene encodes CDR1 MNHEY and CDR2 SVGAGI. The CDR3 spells CASAPGGGYNEQFF. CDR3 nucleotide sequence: TGTGCCAGTGCCCCGGGGGGGGGCTACAATGAGCAGTTCTTC.

The CDR3 reads CASSLGDIDSKQYF. The CDR3 region has the DNA TGTGCCAGCAGCTTAGGAGACATCGATTCCAAGCAGTACTTC. The chain links TRBV7-8 to TRBJ2-7, with D uncertain. This CDR3 is 14 amino acids long. Germline V lookup: CDR1 SGHVS, CDR2 FQNEAQ. V lost 1 base and J 8 bases, leaving 15 bases between the germline ends.

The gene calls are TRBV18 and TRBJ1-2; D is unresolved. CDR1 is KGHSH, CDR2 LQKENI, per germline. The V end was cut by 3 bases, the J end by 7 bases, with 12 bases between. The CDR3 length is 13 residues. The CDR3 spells CASSPALPGGYTF. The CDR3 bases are TGTGCCAGCTCACCTGCCCTACCCGGTGGCTACACCTTC. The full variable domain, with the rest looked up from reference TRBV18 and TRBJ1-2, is NAGVMQNPRHLVRRRGQEARLRCSPMKGHSHVYWYRQLPEEGLKFMVYLQKENIIDESGMPKERFSAEFPKEGPSILRIQQVVRGDSAAYFCASSPALPGGYTFGSGTRLTVV.

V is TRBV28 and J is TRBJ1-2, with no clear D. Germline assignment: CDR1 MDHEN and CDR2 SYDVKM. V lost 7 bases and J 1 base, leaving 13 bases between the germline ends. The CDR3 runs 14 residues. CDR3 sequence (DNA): TGTGCCAGCACCGTCCGGAGCGTTAACTATGGCTACACCTTC. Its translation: CASTVRSVNYGYTF.

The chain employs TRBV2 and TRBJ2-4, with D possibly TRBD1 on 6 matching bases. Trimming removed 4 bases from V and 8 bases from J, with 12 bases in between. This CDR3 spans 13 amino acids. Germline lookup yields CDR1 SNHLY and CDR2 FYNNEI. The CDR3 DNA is TGTGCCAGCAGTGTGTCAGGGGTGGACATTCAGTACTTC. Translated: CASSVSGVDIQYF.

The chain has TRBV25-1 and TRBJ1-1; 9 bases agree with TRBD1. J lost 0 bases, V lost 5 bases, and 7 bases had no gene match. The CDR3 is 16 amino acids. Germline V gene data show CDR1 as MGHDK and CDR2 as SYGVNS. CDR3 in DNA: TGTGCCAGCAGTCTCTGGACAGGGGCTATGAACACTGAAGCTTTCTTT. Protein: CASSLWTGAMNTEAFF. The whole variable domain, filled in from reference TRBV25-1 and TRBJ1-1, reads EADIYQTPRYLVIGTGKKITLECSQTMGHDKMYWYQQDPGMELHLIHYSYGVNSTEKGDLSSESTVSRIRTEHFPLTLESARPSHTSQYLCASSLWTGAMNTEAFFGQGTRLTVV.

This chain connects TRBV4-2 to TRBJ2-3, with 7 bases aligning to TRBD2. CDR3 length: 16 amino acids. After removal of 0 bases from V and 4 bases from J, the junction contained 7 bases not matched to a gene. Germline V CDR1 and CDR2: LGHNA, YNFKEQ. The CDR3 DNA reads TGTGCCAGCAGCCAAGATAGTGGTCGGGGGGCAGATACGCAGTATTTT. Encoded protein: CASSQDSGRGADTQYF.

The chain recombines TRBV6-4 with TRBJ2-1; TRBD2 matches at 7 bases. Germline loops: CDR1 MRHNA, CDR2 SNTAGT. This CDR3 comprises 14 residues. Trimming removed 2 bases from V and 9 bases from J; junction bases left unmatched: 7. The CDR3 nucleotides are TGTGCCAGCAGTGACGACGCGGGAGTGGGTGAGCAGTTCTTC. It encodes CASSDDAGVGEQFF.

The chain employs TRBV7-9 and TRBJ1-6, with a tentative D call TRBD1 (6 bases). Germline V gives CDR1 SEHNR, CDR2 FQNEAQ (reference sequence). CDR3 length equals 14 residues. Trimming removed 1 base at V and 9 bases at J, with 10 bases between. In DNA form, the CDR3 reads TGTGCCAGCAGCTTAGTAGGGACAATTTCACCCCTCCACTTT. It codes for CASSLVGTISPLHF.

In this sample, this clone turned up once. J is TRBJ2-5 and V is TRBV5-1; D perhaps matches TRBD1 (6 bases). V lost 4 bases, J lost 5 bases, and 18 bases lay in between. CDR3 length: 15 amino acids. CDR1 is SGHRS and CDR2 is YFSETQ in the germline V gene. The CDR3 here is CASSPSQGLRETQYF. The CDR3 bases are TGCGCCAGCAGCCCCTCTCAGGGGCTGCGGGAGACCCAGTACTTC.

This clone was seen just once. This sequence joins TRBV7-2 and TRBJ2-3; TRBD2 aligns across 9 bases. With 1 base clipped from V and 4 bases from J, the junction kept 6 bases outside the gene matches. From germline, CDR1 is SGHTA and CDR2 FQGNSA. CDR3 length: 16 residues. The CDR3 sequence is CASSLVGGRAPDTQYF. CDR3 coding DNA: TGTGCCAGCAGCTTAGTAGGCGGGAGGGCCCCAGATACGCAGTATTTT. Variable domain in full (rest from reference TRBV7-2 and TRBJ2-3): GAGVSQSPSNKVTEKGKDVELRCDPISGHTALYWYRQSLGQGLEFLIYFQGNSAPDKSGLPSDRFSAERTGGSVSTLTIQRTQQEDSAVYLCASSLVGGRAPDTQYFGPGTRLTVL.

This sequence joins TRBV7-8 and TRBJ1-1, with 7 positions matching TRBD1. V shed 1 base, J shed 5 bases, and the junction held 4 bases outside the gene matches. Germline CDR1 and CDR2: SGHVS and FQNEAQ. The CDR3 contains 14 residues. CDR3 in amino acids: CASSLGRGKTEAFF. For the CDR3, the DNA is TGTGCCAGCAGCTTAGGCAGGGGGAAGACTGAAGCTTTCTTT.

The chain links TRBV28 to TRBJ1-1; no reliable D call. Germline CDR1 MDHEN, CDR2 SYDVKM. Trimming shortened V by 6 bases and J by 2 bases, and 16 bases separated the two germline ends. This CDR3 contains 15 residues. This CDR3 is CASSHGGPANTEAFF. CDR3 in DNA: TGTGCCAGCAGCCACGGCGGTCCCGCTAACACTGAAGCTTTCTTT.

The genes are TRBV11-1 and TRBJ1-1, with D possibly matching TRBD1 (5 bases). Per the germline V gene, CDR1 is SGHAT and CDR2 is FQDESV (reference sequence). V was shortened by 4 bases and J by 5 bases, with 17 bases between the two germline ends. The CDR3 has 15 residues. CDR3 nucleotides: TGTGCCAGCAGCTCGGGTGGGGCGATTTGGACTGAAGCTTTCTTT. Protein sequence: CASSSGGAIWTEAFF. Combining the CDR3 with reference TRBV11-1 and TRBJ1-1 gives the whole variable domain EAEVAQSPRYKITEKSQAVAFWCDPISGHATLYWYRQILGQGPELLVQFQDESVVDDSQLPKDRFSAERLKGVDSTLKIQPAELGDSAMYLCASSSGGAIWTEAFFGQGTRLTVV.

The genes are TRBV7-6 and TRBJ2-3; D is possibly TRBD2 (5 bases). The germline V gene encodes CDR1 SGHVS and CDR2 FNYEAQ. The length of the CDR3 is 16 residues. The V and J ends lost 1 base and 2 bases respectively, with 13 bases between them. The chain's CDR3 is CASSLGGWGNTDTQYF. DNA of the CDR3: TGTGCCAGCAGCTTAGGAGGGTGGGGAAACACAGATACGCAGTATTTT.

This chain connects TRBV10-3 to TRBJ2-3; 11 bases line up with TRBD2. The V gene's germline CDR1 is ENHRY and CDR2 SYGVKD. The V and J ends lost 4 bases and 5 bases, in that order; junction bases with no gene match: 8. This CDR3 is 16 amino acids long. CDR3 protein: CAISASSGTSGDTQYF. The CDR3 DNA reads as TGTGCCATCAGTGCATCCTCCGGGACTAGCGGAGATACGCAGTATTTT.

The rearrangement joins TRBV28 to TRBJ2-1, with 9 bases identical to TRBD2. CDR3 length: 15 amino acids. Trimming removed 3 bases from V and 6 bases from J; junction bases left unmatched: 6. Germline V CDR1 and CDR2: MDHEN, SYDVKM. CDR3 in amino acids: CASSFLWTSVNEQFF. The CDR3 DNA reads TGTGCCAGCAGTTTCCTCTGGACTAGCGTCAATGAGCAGTTCTTC.

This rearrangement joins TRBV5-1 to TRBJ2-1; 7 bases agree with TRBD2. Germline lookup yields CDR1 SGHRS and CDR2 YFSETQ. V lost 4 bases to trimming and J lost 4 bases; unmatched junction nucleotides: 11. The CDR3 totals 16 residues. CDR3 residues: CASSPSASGSYNEQFF. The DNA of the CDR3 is TGCGCCAGCAGCCCGTCTGCTAGCGGCTCTTACAATGAGCAGTTCTTC.

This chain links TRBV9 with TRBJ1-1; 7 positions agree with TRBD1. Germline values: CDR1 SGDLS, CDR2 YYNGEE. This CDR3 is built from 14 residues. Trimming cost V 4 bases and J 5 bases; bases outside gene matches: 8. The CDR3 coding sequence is TGTGCCAGCAGCCTTGAGGGGGCAGGGACTGAAGCTTTCTTT. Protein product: CASSLEGAGTEAFF. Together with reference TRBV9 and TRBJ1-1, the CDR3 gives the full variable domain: DSGVTQTPKHLITATGQRVTLRCSPRSGDLSVYWYQQSLDQGLQFLIQYYNGEERAKGNILERFSAQQFPDLHSELNLSSLELGDSALYFCASSLEGAGTEAFFGQGTRLTVV.

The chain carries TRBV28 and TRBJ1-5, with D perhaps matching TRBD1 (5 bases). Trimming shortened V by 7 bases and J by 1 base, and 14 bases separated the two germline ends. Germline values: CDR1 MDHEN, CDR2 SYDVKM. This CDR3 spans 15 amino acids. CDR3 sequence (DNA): TGTGCCAGCACTGGGGCAAACCTGAGCAATCAGCCCCAGCATTTT. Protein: CASTGANLSNQPQHF.

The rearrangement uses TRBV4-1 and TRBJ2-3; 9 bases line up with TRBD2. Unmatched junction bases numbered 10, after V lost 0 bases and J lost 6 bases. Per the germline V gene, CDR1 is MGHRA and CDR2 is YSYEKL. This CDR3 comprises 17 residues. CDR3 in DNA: TGCGCCAGCAGCCAAGAGGGTATAGCGGGGGCCAGGGATACGCAGTATTTT. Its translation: CASSQEGIAGARDTQYF.

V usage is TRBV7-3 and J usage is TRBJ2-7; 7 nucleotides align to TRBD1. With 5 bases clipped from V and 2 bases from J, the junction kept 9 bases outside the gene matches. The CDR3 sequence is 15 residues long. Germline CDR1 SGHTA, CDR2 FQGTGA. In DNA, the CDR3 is TGTGCCAGCAGCCGCCTAGGGGACAGAGCCTACGAGCAGTACTTC. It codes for CASSRLGDRAYEQYF.

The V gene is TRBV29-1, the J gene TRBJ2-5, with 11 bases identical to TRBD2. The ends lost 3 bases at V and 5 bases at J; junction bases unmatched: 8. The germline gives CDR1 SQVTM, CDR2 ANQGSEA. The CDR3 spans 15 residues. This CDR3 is CSVEFIAGGHETQYF. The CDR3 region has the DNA TGCAGCGTTGAGTTTATAGCGGGGGGGCATGAGACCCAGTACTTC.